The T cell receptor beta chain under discussion was sequenced for a study of beta chain features in type 1 diabetes. Study as a whole: The patients were much like the healthy donors in age, gender and cell yields. Notes on the study in general: Researchers cautioned that cDNA sequencing could over-represent cells with high TCR expression. TCRB CDR3s were moderately but significantly shorter in Type 1 diabetes patients in all four CD4+ subsets. Patients with type 1 diabetes showed fewer VDJ junction insertions and more deletions.

There are a few counts of this clone. Its specificity is not known. Sorting of CD4+ naive, central memory, regulatory and stem cell-like memory cells was performed via CD45RO/CCR7/CD25/CD127/CD95/CD27. CDR1 LNHDA and CDR2 SQIVND come from the germline V gene (reference sequence). The CDR3 runs to 13 residues. V shed 6 bases, J shed 7 bases, and the junction held 3 bases outside the gene matches. Expressed TCRB transcripts were sequenced after all isolated RNA was converted to cDNA. Method: immunoSEQ multiplex PCR; TCRdb's copy keeps in-frame clones and lacks some. Among under 300,000 clones listed, about 15% were seen once.

The chain is built from TRBV19 and TRBJ1-6; 7 nucleotides agree with TRBD1. This sequence was found in a man aged 30 to 45 with type 1 diabetes. The sequenced sample was naive CD4+ T cells from blood. CDR3 bases: TGTGCCAGTAGGGGACAGAGAAATTCACCCCTCCACTTT. Protein: CASRGQRNSPLHF.